This paragraph covers one TCR beta chain sequence. Its antigen remains unknown. The data were taken from a study of monozygotic twins with inflammatory bowel disease. Study-wide results and caveats: Some repertoire variability may stem from patients' differing immunosuppressive treatments.

The CDR3 loop spans 13 amino acids. Per germline, CDR1 LGHDT and CDR2 YNNKEL (reference sequence). The UMIs contained a 6-nucleotide sample barcode. They were added by template switching during cDNA synthesis. Each of TCRalpha and TCRbeta cDNA went through two nested PCRs, lasting about 15 and 9 cycles. One entry per CDR3 protein, without DNA, is what TCRdb gives after re-calling the 5' RACE reads. This specimen shows approximately 400,000 distinct CDR3 sequences; the ten leading clones hold 2% to 2.5%. The chain employs TRBV3-1 and TRBJ2-1; TCRdb outputs TRBD1, but without DNA this stays unchecked. The receptor's source is a human donor with ulcerative colitis or Crohn's disease, or a healthy co-twin of an affected twin (not recorded which). Sequencing was performed on blood. CDR3 amino acids: CASSQQGRHEQFF.